The rows below give T cell receptor beta chains drawn from one sample of a study of T cells in localized non-small cell lung cancer. The method was immunoSEQ multiplex PCR; TCRdb's version includes in-frame clones alone and lacks a portion of them. The sample gives about 70,000 clones, approximately 84% of which show up once; about 1.5% is in the top ten. The starting material was peripheral blood, obtained before any cancer treatment. The source is a female donor at least 60 years old with stage I lung adenocarcinoma. Each CDR3 is given with its conserved first and last residue. A D gene is named only where the DNA matches it firmly. Rows give clone size only sometimes, using once, few, many, or a class for an expanded clone.

size	J	V	D	CDR3	DNA
-	TRBJ2-1	TRBV23-1	-	CASPGCDDAGSRSYNEQFF	TGCGCCAGTCCAGGATGTGACGATGCGGGGTCCCGCTCCTACAATGAGCAGTTCTTC
-	TRBJ2-7	TRBV28	-	CASSFVGKPYEQYF	TGTGCCAGCAGTTTCGTAGGGAAGCCCTACGAGCAGTACTTC
-	TRBJ2-5	TRBV4-2	-	CASSPGETQYF	TGTGCCAGCAGCCCCGGAGAGACCCAGTACTTC
once	TRBJ2-1	TRBV19	TRBD2	CASRTGGALDNEQFF	TGTGCCAGTAGAACCGGGGGGGCCCTCGACAATGAGCAGTTCTTC
-	TRBJ2-2	TRBV9	-	CASSVGGGLAGELFF	TGTGCCAGCAGCGTAGGTGGGGGGCTCGCCGGGGAGCTGTTTTTT
-	TRBJ2-3	TRBV7-2	TRBD2	CASSLVAPSGRASTDTQYF	TGTGCCAGCAGCTTAGTGGCGCCTAGCGGGAGGGCCAGCACAGATACGCAGTATTTT
-	TRBJ1-2	TRBV6-5	-	CASSYNPANYGYTF	TGTGCCAGCAGTTACAATCCAGCTAACTATGGCTACACCTTC
-	TRBJ2-2	TRBV4-3	-	CASSQDWQRTGELFF	TGCGCCAGCAGCCAAGATTGGCAGCGGACCGGGGAGCTGTTTTTT
few	TRBJ1-1	TRBV9	-	CASSVLEANTEAFF	TGTGCCAGCAGCGTGTTGGAGGCCAACACTGAAGCTTTCTTT
-	TRBJ2-7	TRBV5-5	TRBD1	CASSFGPGQGSYEQYF	TGTGCCAGCAGCTTCGGCCCCGGACAGGGTTCCTACGAGCAGTACTTC
-	TRBJ1-1	TRBV7-2	-	CASSFTHTEAFF	TGTGCCAGCAGCTTTACACACACTGAAGCTTTCTTT
few	TRBJ1-1	TRBV29-1	-	CSAQNTEAFF	TGCAGCGCTCAGAACACTGAAGCTTTCTTT
-	TRBJ2-2	TRBV27	-	CATETGHTGELFF	TGTGCCACCGAAACAGGGCACACCGGGGAGCTGTTTTTT
few	TRBJ1-1	TRBV5-1	-	CASSLAVGSGEAFF	TGCGCCAGCAGCTTGGCCGTGGGAAGTGGTGAAGCTTTCTTT
-	TRBJ2-3	TRBV18	TRBD2	CASRPGAGGTDTQYF	TGTGCCAGCCGACCGGGAGCGGGGGGCACAGATACGCAGTATTTT
-	TRBJ1-2	TRBV9	-	CASSVAPAYGYTF	TGTGCCAGCAGCGTAGCTCCGGCCTATGGCTACACCTTC
-	TRBJ2-1	TRBV7-2	TRBD1	CASSERGGSLYNEQFF	TGTGCCAGCAGCGAACGAGGGGGCTCTCTCTACAATGAGCAGTTCTTC
-	TRBJ2-3	TRBV27	-	CASSFGETDTQYF	TGTGCCAGCAGTTTTGGGGAAACAGATACGCAGTATTTT
-	TRBJ1-3	TRBV7-3	-	CASSVQGSAGNTIYF	TGTGCCAGCAGCGTTCAGGGATCAGCTGGAAACACCATATATTTT
once	TRBJ1-4	TRBV18	-	CASSPKKYNEKLFF	TGTGCCAGCTCACCGAAAAAGTATAATGAAAAACTGTTTTTT
-	TRBJ2-7	TRBV6-1	TRBD1	CASSDLHRGLREQYF	TGTGCCAGCAGTGATTTACACAGGGGGCTTCGGGAGCAGTACTTC
-	TRBJ2-2	TRBV5-1	-	CASYQNSGNTGELFF	TGCGCCAGCTATCAGAATAGCGGGAACACCGGGGAGCTGTTTTTT
-	TRBJ1-2	TRBV9	-	CASSVIGPLDGYTF	TGTGCCAGCAGCGTTATCGGCCCCCTCGATGGCTACACCTTC
-	TRBJ2-1	TRBV27	-	CASSLYRDRRNEQFF	TGTGCCAGCAGTTTATACCGGGACCGACGGAATGAGCAGTTCTTC
few	TRBJ2-7	TRBV2	TRBD1	CASSGTGLFSYEQYF	TGTGCCAGCAGTGGGACAGGCCTCTTCTCCTACGAGCAGTACTTC
-	TRBJ1-2	TRBV27	-	CASSLSSGTGLGYGYTF	TGTGCCAGCAGTTTAAGTAGCGGAACGGGGCTAGGCTATGGCTACACCTTC
-	TRBJ1-3	TRBV7-3	-	CASSLGPVSGNTIYF	TGTGCCAGCAGCTTAGGACCTGTCTCTGGAAACACCATATATTTT
-	TRBJ1-4	TRBV14	-	CASSQSGYEKLFF	TGTGCCAGCAGCCAATCAGGATATGAAAAACTGTTTTTT
-	TRBJ1-3	TRBV6-1	-	CASSLTLSGNTIYF	TGTGCCAGCAGCCTGACTCTCTCTGGAAACACCATATATTTT
-	TRBJ2-7	TRBV7-2	TRBD1	CASSSGTAFFYEQYF	TGTGCCAGCAGCTCCGGGACAGCTTTCTTCTACGAGCAGTACTTC
-	TRBJ2-7	TRBV5-1	TRBD1	CASSLGDRTSYEQYF	TGCGCCAGCAGCTTGGGGGACAGGACCTCCTACGAGCAGTACTTC
-	TRBJ2-1	TRBV7-9	-	CASSPTRDGSYNEQFF	TGTGCCAGCAGCCCTACCCGGGACGGCTCATACAATGAGCAGTTCTTC
few	TRBJ1-1	TRBV9	TRBD1	CASSVATGTGGLNTEAFF	TGTGCCAGCAGCGTAGCTACCGGGACAGGAGGGTTGAACACTGAAGCTTTCTTT
-	TRBJ2-5	TRBV6-1	-	CASSEISPGVAALLDF	TGTGCCAGCAGTGAAATTTCCCCTGGAGTAGCGGCCCTTTTAGACTTC
once	TRBJ2-1	TRBV2	-	CASSGQWGDEQFF	TGTGCCAGCAGTGGGCAATGGGGCGATGAGCAGTTCTTC